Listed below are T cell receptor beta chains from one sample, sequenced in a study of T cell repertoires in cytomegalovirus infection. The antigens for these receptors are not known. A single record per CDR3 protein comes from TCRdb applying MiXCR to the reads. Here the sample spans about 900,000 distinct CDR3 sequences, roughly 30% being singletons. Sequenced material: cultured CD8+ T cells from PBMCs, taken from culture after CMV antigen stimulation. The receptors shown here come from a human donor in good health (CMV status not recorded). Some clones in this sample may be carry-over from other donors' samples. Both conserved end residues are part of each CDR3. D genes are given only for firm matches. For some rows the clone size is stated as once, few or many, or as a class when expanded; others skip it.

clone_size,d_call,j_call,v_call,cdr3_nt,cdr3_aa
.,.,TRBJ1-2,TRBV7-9,TGTGCCAGCAGCTTAGACGCAGGCCCAAACTATGGCTACACCTTC,CASSLDAGPNYGYTF
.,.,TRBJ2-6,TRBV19,TGTGCCAGTAGGCAGGGCACTGGGGCCAACGTCCTGACTTTC,CASRQGTGANVLTF
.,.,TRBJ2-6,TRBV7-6,TGTGCCAGCCAAGCTGGGGCCAACGTCCTGACTTTC,CASQAGANVLTF
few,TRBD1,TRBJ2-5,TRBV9,TGTGCCAGCAGCGTAGAGTCCGGGACAGGGGCGCAAGAGACCCAGTACTTC,CASSVESGTGAQETQYF
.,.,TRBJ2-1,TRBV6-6,TGTGCCAGCAGTGAATCGAGCTTCAATGAGCAGTTCTTC,CASSESSFNEQFF
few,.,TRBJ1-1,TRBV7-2,TGTGCCAGCAGCTTAAGGAGGCAGGACGGACCTGAAGCTTTCTTT,CASSLRRQDGPEAFF
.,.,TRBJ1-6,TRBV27,TGTGCCAGCAGTTTAACCTCGGGTACACCCCTCCACTTT,CASSLTSGTPLHF
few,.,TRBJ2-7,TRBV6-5,TGTGCCAGCAGTTACTCCACGGCAGCTTCCTACGAGCAGTACTTC,CASSYSTAASYEQYF
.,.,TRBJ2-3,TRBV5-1,TGCGCCAGCAGCCTGTTGTTTGAGGGTAGAGATACGCAGTATTTT,CASSLLFEGRDTQYF
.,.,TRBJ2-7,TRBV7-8,TGTGCCAGCAGCAAGGACATACCATACGAGCAGTACTTC,CASSKDIPYEQYF
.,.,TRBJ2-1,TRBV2,TGTGCCACCAGGGCCAGGAACAATGAGCAGTTCTTC,CATRARNNEQFF
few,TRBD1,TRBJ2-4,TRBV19,TGTGCCAGTAGTGTGGACAGGGGGAAGGCCAAAAACATTCAGTACTTC,CASSVDRGKAKNIQYF
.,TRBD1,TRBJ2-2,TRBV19,TGTGCCAGTAGTCTGTACGGACAGGGAATCCCCGGGGAGCTGTTTTTT,CASSLYGQGIPGELFF
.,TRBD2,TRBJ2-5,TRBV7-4,TGTGCCAGCAGCTTAACGCTAGCGGGGGGGAACCAAGAGACCCAGTACTTC,CASSLTLAGGNQETQYF
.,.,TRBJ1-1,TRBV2,TGTGCCAGATCCTATACCCTCAGGCACACTGAAGCTTTCTTT,CARSYTLRHTEAFF
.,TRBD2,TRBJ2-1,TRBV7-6,TGTGCCAGCAGCTCATCCGGGACTAGTATCTACAATGAGCAGTTCTTC,CASSSSGTSIYNEQFF
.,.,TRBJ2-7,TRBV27,TGTGCCAGCAGCCCGCGTGGGATGACATATTACGAGCAGTACTTC,CASSPRGMTYYEQYF
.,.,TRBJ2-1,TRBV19,TGTGCCAGTAGTATGGGGGGACACCCCAATGAGCAGTTCTTC,CASSMGGHPNEQFF
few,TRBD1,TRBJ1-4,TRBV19,TGTGCCAGTAGTACACTCCCGGGACAGGGGGCGACTAATGAAAAACTGTTTTTT,CASSTLPGQGATNEKLFF
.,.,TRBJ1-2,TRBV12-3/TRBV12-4,TGTGCCAGCAGTTTTCCCCCAGGGACAAACTATGACTACACCTTC,CASSFPPGTNYDYTF
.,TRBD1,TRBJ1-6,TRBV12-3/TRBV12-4,TGTGCCAGCAGTCAGACAGGGGCGGAGAATTCACCCCTCCACTTT,CASSQTGAENSPLHF
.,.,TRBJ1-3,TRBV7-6,TGTGCCAGCAGCTCGGGGGTTCCACACTTCTCTGGAAACACCATATATTTT,CASSSGVPHFSGNTIYF
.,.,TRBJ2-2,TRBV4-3,TGCGCCAGCGGGCCGGGGACGGTTAACACCGGGGAGCTGTTTTTT,CASGPGTVNTGELFF
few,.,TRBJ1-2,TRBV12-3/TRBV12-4,TGTGCCACTCGGGGCTACACCTTC,CATRGYTF
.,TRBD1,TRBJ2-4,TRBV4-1,TGCGCCAGCACGGGACAGGGAGGTCATGGGGCCAAAAACATTCAGTACTTC,CASTGQGGHGAKNIQYF
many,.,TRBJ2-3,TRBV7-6,TGTGCCAGCAGCTTAGACCCTCTGGGGGGTCAGCGCGATACGCAGTATTTT,CASSLDPLGGQRDTQYF
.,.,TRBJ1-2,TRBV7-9,TGTGCCAGCACTATAGCGGGGGACTATGGCTACACCTTC,CASTIAGDYGYTF
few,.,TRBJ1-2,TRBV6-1,TGTGCCAGCAGTGGGGCGGGGTACTTC,CASSGAGYF
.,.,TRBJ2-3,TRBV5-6,TGTGCCAGCAGCTTGGAGGGGGCGCGGGGGCCCACAGATACGCAGTATTTT,CASSLEGARGPTDTQYF
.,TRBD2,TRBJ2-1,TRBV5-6,TGTGCCAGCAGCTTCGAACTAGCGGGAGTTTACAATGAGCAGTTCTTC,CASSFELAGVYNEQFF
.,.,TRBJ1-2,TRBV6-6,TGTGCCAGCAGCCCCCCGGGGGGCCGCTGTGGCTACACCTTC,CASSPPGGRCGYTF
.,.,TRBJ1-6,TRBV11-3,TGTGCCAGCAGCTGGGGCACTAATTCACCCCTCCACTTT,CASSWGTNSPLHF
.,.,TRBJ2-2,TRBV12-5,TGTGCTAGTGGATTCCCTGGAGGGACTCCACCTCTTTACCCCGGGGAGCTGTTTTTT,CASGFPGGTPPLYPGELFF
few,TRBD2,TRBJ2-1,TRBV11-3,TGTGCCAGCAGCTTGACTTCCGCTAGCGGGGGGGCCCACAATGAGCAGTTCTTC,CASSLTSASGGAHNEQFF
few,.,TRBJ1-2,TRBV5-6,TGTGCCAGCAGCTTGAGGGCAGGGGATGGCTACACCTTC,CASSLRAGDGYTF
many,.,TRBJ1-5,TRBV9,TGTGCCAGCAGTACGGGGGGGGGCAATCAGCCCCAGCATTTT,CASSTGGGNQPQHF
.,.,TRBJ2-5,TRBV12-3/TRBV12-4,TGTGCCAGCAGCAAAGCCCAGGCTAGAGGGGAGACCCAGTACTTC,CASSKAQARGETQYF
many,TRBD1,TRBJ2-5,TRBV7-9,TGTGCCAGCAGCCCACTCTCGGACAGGGCCGGGGAGACCCAGTACTTC,CASSPLSDRAGETQYF
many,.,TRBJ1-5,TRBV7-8,TGTGCCAGCAGCTTTGGCAGGAGGAGCCAGCAGCCCCAGCATTTT,CASSFGRRSQQPQHF
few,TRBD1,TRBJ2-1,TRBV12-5,TGTGCTAGTGGTTTAGGGGGCGGGCAGTTCTTC,CASGLGGGQFF
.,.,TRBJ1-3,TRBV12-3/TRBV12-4,TGTGCCAGCAGTATCACCCGGCCACCACGAAACACCATATATTTT,CASSITRPPRNTIYF
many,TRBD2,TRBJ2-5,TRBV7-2,TGTGCCAGCAGCTTTTTAGCGGGGGCTTCCCAAGAGACCCAGTACTTC,CASSFLAGASQETQYF
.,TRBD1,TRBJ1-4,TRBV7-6,TGTGCCAGCAGCACCGGACAGGTTAATGAAAAACTGTTTTTT,CASSTGQVNEKLFF
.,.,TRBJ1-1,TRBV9,TGTGCCAGCAGCGCTAGGGACGGCATGAACACTGAAGCTTTCTTT,CASSARDGMNTEAFF
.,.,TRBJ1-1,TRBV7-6,TGTGCCAGCAGCCCGCAGGTTAGGAACACTGAAGCTTTCTTT,CASSPQVRNTEAFF
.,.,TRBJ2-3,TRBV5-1,TGCGCCAGCAGCCCGAGACTAGACACTAGCACAGATACGCAGTATTTT,CASSPRLDTSTDTQYF
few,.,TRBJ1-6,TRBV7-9,TGTGCCAGCAGCTTAGGGAGGGCAGATTCACCCCTCCACTTT,CASSLGRADSPLHF
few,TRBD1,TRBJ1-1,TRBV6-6,TGTGCCAGCAGTCAGGGGGCGCCCCCAGGGAACACTGAAGCTTTCTTT,CASSQGAPPGNTEAFF
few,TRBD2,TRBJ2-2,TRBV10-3,TGTGCCATCAGCGCGGGACTAGCGGACTTGTTGTTTTTT,CAISAGLADLLFF
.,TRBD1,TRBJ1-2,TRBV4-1,TGCGCCAGCAGCCAAGATCCGGCGGGGACAGGGAATGGCTACACCTTC,CASSQDPAGTGNGYTF
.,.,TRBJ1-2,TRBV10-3,TGTGCCATCAGTGATGGAGGGGCTCTTGGCTACACCTTC,CAISDGGALGYTF
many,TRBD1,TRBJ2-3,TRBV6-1,TGTGCCAGCAGTGAAGCGGCGGGACAGGGCACAGATACGCAGTATTTT,CASSEAAGQGTDTQYF
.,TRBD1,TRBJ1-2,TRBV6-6,TGTGCCAGCAGTTACTCCCAGGGGGCTGACTATGGCTACACCTTC,CASSYSQGADYGYTF
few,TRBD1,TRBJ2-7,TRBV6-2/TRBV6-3,TGTGCCAGCACCGACAGGGAAGTAGCGAACGAGCAGTACTTC,CASTDREVANEQYF
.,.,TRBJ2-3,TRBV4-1,TGCGCCAGCAGCCAAGACCTTACAGGCGCACTCACAGATACGCAGTATTTT,CASSQDLTGALTDTQYF